The entry that follows covers one T cell receptor (beta chain) sequence. This entry belongs to a study of blood T cell repertoires in COVID-19. At the level of the study: Whether acute or convalescent, the COVID-19 samples came from the United States, Italy and Spain.

As processed by the authors: Amplification of reference gene primers provided the estimated nucleated cell counts. Method: immunoSEQ multiplex PCR; TCRdb's copy keeps in-frame clones and lacks some. Clone size and the V and J calls come from that table; the DNA yielded D and trimming. The sample lists a few hundred thousand clones, 86% occurring once. Germline V gene lookup returns CDR1 SGHDT and CDR2 YYEEEE. The CDR3 has 14 residues. Unmatched junction bases numbered 5, after V lost 7 bases and J lost 0 bases. The rearrangement uses TRBV5-6 and TRBJ1-1, with TRBD1 matching 8 bases. This clonotype was sampled from a woman in her twenties or thirties with active or convalescent COVID-19. Material for sequencing was peripheral blood. DNA of the CDR3: TGTGCCAGCCGACAGGGGATTCTGAACACTGAAGCTTTCTTT. It specifies CASRQGILNTEAFF.